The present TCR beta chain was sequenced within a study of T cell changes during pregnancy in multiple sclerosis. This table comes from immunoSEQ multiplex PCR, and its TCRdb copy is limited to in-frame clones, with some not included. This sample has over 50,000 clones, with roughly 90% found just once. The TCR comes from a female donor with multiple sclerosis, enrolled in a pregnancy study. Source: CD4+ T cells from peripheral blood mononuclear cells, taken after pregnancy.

CDR3 region: CASSLGGGTEAFF. As DNA, the CDR3 is TGCGCCAGCAGCTTGGGGGGGGGAACTGAAGCTTTCTTT. This chain links TRBV5-1 with TRBJ1-1, with D tentatively TRBD1 (5 bases). Trimming left V 0 bases short and J 5 bases short, with 8 bases between. This CDR3 contains 13 residues. The V gene's germline CDR1 is SGHRS and CDR2 YFSETQ. Filled out from reference TRBV5-1 and TRBJ1-1, the complete variable domain reads KAGVTQTPRYLIKTRGQQVTLSCSPISGHRSVSWYQQTPGQGLQFLFEYFSETQRNKGNFPGRFSGRQFSNSRSEMNVSTLELGDSALYLCASSLGGGTEAFFGQGTRLTVV.